This passage covers 29 T cell receptor beta chains from one sample sequenced in a study of persistence of HIV-infected CD4 T cells. Stimulation used around 10 ug/mL lysate from CMV-infected fibroblasts. Memory cells lacking CD40L and CD69 with high CD45RO were sorted. Sequencing used immunoSEQ version 4 in survey mode. Using immunoSEQ multiplex PCR, the repertoire was profiled, and TCRdb retains in-frame clones only, with some absent. The table has tens of thousands of clones, about 80% seen once. No antigen has been identified for these receptors. The sample here was CD4+ T cells sorted from PBMCs after roughly 17-hour stimulation, taken from a patient who received antiretroviral therapy. The source of these receptors is an adult man with HIV who was CMV-seropositive.

This chain connects TRBV30 to TRBJ2-7; 8 nucleotides align to TRBD1. The V gene's germline CDR1 is GTSNPN and CDR2 SVGIG (reference sequence). The CDR3 length is 14 residues. Unmatched junction bases numbered 14, after V lost 6 bases and J lost 7 bases. The CDR3 coding sequence is TGTGCCTGTACGGGACAGGTGGGTTGGGAGGAGCAGTACTTC. Its protein is CACTGQVGWEEQYF.

The V and J genes are TRBV30 and TRBJ1-4, with 10 bases fitting TRBD1. Trimming removed 6 bases from V and 6 bases from J; junction bases left unmatched: 7. The CDR3 covers 14 residues. CDR1 and CDR2 from the germline V gene are GTSNPN and SVGIG (reference sequence). In nucleotides, the CDR3 is TGTGCCTGTTCGACAGGGGGCGCCGATGAAAAACTGTTTTTT. Protein sequence: CACSTGGADEKLFF.

This chain joins TRBV9 and TRBJ2-5; 10 nucleotides line up with TRBD2. CDR3 length equals 17 residues. V lost 0 bases, J lost 5 bases, and 10 bases stayed unmatched. CDR1 is SGDLS, CDR2 YYNGEE, per germline. Here the CDR3 DNA reads TGTGCCAGCAGCGTAGGCGGGCTAGCGGGAGACCGGGAGACCCAGTACTTC. It yields the protein CASSVGGLAGDRETQYF.

This clone was detected once. The gene calls are TRBV7-2 and TRBJ1-1; a weak D match, TRBD1 (5 bases). The CDR3 is 16 amino acids. V shed 5 bases and J shed 1 base, with 17 bases lying between them. The germline V gene has CDR1 SGHTA and CDR2 FQGNSA. CDR3 sequence: CASSLHSGLSNTEAFF. The CDR3 DNA follows: TGTGCCAGCAGCCTGCACTCGGGACTTTCGAACACTGAAGCTTTCTTT.

The chain employs TRBV19 and TRBJ1-1, with a weak D call TRBD1 (5 bases). Per germline, CDR1 LNHDA and CDR2 SQIVND (reference sequence). Trimming took off 3 bases at V and 3 bases at J, with 14 bases between the two ends. The CDR3 covers 15 residues. CDR3 amino acids: CASSIAGRVYTEAFF. The CDR3 region has the DNA TGTGCCAGTAGTATTGCGGGCAGGGTATACACTGAAGCTTTCTTT.

The gene calls are TRBV19 and TRBJ2-1; D is ambiguous. The germline gives CDR1 LNHDA, CDR2 SQIVND (reference sequence). Trimming removed 7 bases from V and 0 bases from J, with 13 bases in between. The CDR3 runs 15 residues. CDR3 nucleotides: TGTGCCAGTAAAATCGCGTACGGCTCCTACAATGAGCAGTTCTTC. Translating it yields CASKIAYGSYNEQFF.

The chain has TRBV7-2 and TRBJ1-6; 7 nucleotides match TRBD1. The CDR3 length is 16 residues. The J segment lost 6 bases and the V segment lost 5 bases, leaving 10 bases of the junction unmatched. The germline gives CDR1 SGHTA, CDR2 FQGNSA. For the CDR3, the DNA is TGTGCCAGCAGCCTGTTGCACAGGGGAGGTAATTCACCCCTCCACTTT. Translation: CASSLLHRGGNSPLHF.

CDR3: CASSLGALNTEAFF. The CDR3 DNA sequence: TGCGCCAGCAGCTTGGGAGCCCTCAACACTGAAGCTTTCTTT. The V and J genes are TRBV5-1 and TRBJ1-1; D is unresolved. Germline V gene sequence: CDR1 SGHRS, CDR2 YFSETQ. Between the trimmed V and J ends, which lost 0 bases and 2 bases, there was a span of 8 bases. This CDR3 has 14 amino acids.

This chain links TRBV19 with TRBJ1-5; no definite D call. V shed 3 bases and J shed 1 base, with 10 bases lying between them. This CDR3 contains 15 residues. The germline CDR1 and CDR2 sequences are LNHDA and SQIVND (reference sequence). CDR3 residues: CASSIGEKSNQPQHF. The CDR3 region has the DNA TGTGCCAGTAGTATTGGGGAAAAGAGCAATCAGCCCCAGCATTTT.

This clone was observed a handful of times. Here the CDR3 reads CASAGGDYYEQYF. CDR3 coding DNA: TGTGCCTCCGCCGGAGGGGACTACTACGAGCAGTACTTC. The chain joins TRBV28 to TRBJ2-7; 7 positions agree with TRBD2. Per the germline V gene, CDR1 is MDHEN and CDR2 is SYDVKM. The CDR3 has 13 amino acids. V lost 11 bases to trimming and J lost 3 bases; unmatched junction nucleotides: 10.

The chain employs TRBV5-1 and TRBJ1-2; 7 bases fit TRBD1. The CDR3 loop spans 15 amino acids. Per germline, CDR1 SGHRS and CDR2 YFSETQ. V was clipped by 4 bases and J by 3 bases; unmatched bases: 9. The CDR3 sequence is CASSRGQEQDYGYTF. CDR3 sequence (DNA): TGCGCCAGCAGCCGTGGACAGGAACAGGACTATGGCTACACCTTC.

The chain carries TRBV29-1 and TRBJ1-4, with 10 nucleotides matching TRBD1. Germline CDR1 and CDR2: SQVTM and ANQGSEA. Trimming took 6 bases from V and 8 from J; bases not matched to a gene: 12. The CDR3 sequence is 15 residues long. The CDR3 DNA reads as TGCAGCGTCCAAAATCCGGGACAGGGGAGGGAAAAACTGTTTTTT. This gives the protein CSVQNPGQGREKLFF.

This chain joins TRBV4-1 and TRBJ2-5; 13 bases align to TRBD2. J gave up 1 base and V 5 bases, and 10 bases lay outside the gene matches. The CDR3 is 18 amino acids. The germline CDR1 and CDR2 sequences are MGHRA and YSYEKL. In DNA form, the CDR3 reads TGCGCCAGCAGCACCCGGACTAGCGGGAGAGGGGCCCAAGAGACCCAGTACTTC. Its translation: CASSTRTSGRGAQETQYF.

The genes are TRBV29-1 and TRBJ1-1; D is unresolved. Trimming left V 4 bases short and J 0 bases short, with 18 bases between. The germline gives CDR1 SQVTM, CDR2 ANQGSEA. The CDR3 extends over 16 amino acids. The CDR3 protein is CSVVWADHQMNTEAFF. The CDR3 DNA is TGCAGCGTTGTATGGGCTGACCACCAAATGAACACTGAAGCTTTCTTT. Variable domain in full (rest from reference TRBV29-1 and TRBJ1-1): SAVISQKPSRDICQRGTSLTIQCQVDSQVTMMFWYRQQPGQSLTLIATANQGSEATYESGFVIDKFPISRPNLTFSTLTVSNMSPEDSSIYLCSVVWADHQMNTEAFFGQGTRLTVV.

This clone has just a few counts. This chain connects TRBV30 to TRBJ2-1; TRBD2 matches 7 bases. The germline V gene encodes CDR1 GTSNPN and CDR2 SVGIG (reference sequence). CDR3 length: 14 residues. With V trimmed by 5 bases and J by 3 bases, 7 bases remained unmatched. DNA of the CDR3: TGTGCCTGGGAAAAGCGGGACCACTACAATGAGCAGTTCTTC. Amino acid sequence: CAWEKRDHYNEQFF.

This chain uses TRBV5-1 with TRBJ2-1; 14 bases are a match to TRBD2. This CDR3 region has 17 residues. Germline assignment: CDR1 SGHRS and CDR2 YFSETQ. J lost 8 bases, V lost 7 bases, and 14 bases had no gene match. CDR3 amino acids: CASRISGLAGALDEQFF. The CDR3 nucleotides read TGCGCCAGCCGGATTTCGGGACTAGCGGGAGCGCTGGATGAGCAGTTCTTC.

The V and J genes are TRBV5-4 and TRBJ2-1, with 9 nucleotides matching TRBD2. The CDR3 covers 15 residues. J gave up 5 bases and V 2 bases, and 5 bases lay outside the gene matches. CDR1 and CDR2 from the germline V gene are SGHNT and YYREEE (reference sequence). The DNA for the CDR3 is TGTGCCAGCAGCTTCGTTGGACTAGCGCACAATGAGCAGTTCTTC. Its protein product is CASSFVGLAHNEQFF.

This clone was found a few times. This chain connects TRBV19 to TRBJ1-3; TRBD1 is a possible D gene (5 bases). The V end lost 7 bases, the J end lost 4 bases, and 11 bases lay between the germline ends. Germline V gene sequence: CDR1 LNHDA, CDR2 SQIVND (reference sequence). CDR3 length: 13 residues. CDR3 protein: CASNPDIGNTIYF. The CDR3 coding sequence is TGTGCCAGTAACCCGGACATCGGAAACACCATATATTTT.

The gene calls are TRBV30 and TRBJ2-1; 9 bases align to TRBD2. From germline, CDR1 is GTSNPN and CDR2 SVGIG (reference sequence). CDR3 size: 16 residues. The J segment lost 6 bases and the V segment lost 0 bases, leaving 9 bases of the junction unmatched. This CDR3 reads CAWSVQGLAFLNEQFF. CDR3 DNA sequence: TGTGCCTGGAGTGTACAGGGACTAGCTTTCCTCAATGAGCAGTTCTTC.

The V call is TRBV7-2, the J call TRBJ2-2; 8 bases agree with TRBD1. The length of the CDR3 is 17 residues. Germline V gives CDR1 SGHTA, CDR2 FQGNSA. V shed 5 bases, J shed 4 bases, and the junction held 12 bases outside the gene matches. The CDR3 reads CASSTGTGRRGTGELFF. The CDR3 DNA is TGTGCCAGCAGCACCGGGACAGGAAGGAGGGGCACCGGGGAGCTGTTTTTT.

In DNA, the CDR3 is TGTGCCAGCAGTTACATGCGACTAGCCACAGATACGCAGTATTTT. Amino acids: CASSYMRLATDTQYF. The chain has TRBV6-5 and TRBJ2-3, with 7 nucleotides matching TRBD2. CDR1 MNHEY and CDR2 SVGAGI come from the germline V gene. CDR3 length: 15 amino acids. V dropped 2 bases and J dropped 2; count of bases not matched to a gene: 4.

The CDR3 spells CASNYRSGASTDTQYF. Here the CDR3 DNA reads TGTGCCAGTAACTACCGTAGCGGGGCTAGCACAGATACGCAGTATTTT. V gene TRBV19 combines with J gene TRBJ2-3; TRBD2 matches 8 bases. There are 16 residues in the CDR3. Looked up from germline, CDR1 is LNHDA and CDR2 is SQIVND (reference sequence). The ends lost 7 bases at V and 0 bases at J; junction bases unmatched: 9.

V is TRBV6-2 or TRBV6-3 and J is TRBJ1-5, with a possible D match to TRBD1 (6 bases). This CDR3 contains 15 residues. Germline lookup yields CDR1 MNHEY and CDR2 SVGEGT. V shed 5 bases and J shed 2 bases, with 13 bases lying between them. The CDR3 spells CASSTGSFGNQPQHF. In DNA, the CDR3 is TGTGCCAGCAGTACAGGGTCGTTCGGCAATCAGCCCCAGCATTTT.

The rearrangement joins TRBV9 to TRBJ1-3; maybe TRBD1 (6 bases). V lost 0 bases and J 7 bases, leaving 8 bases between the germline ends. Germline-derived CDR1 and CDR2 are SGDLS and YYNGEE. The CDR3 sequence is 13 residues long. In DNA form, the CDR3 reads TGTGCCAGCAGCGTAGACAGGGAGAACACCATATATTTT. It translates to CASSVDRENTIYF.

CDR3 region: CASSLGGTVSSYEQYF. Written as DNA, the CDR3 is TGTGCCAGCAGCTTAGGCGGGACGGTGAGCTCCTACGAGCAGTACTTC. The chain combines TRBV7-9 with TRBJ2-7, with D possibly matching TRBD2 (6 bases). The ends were cut back, 1 base at V and 0 bases at J, with 13 bases in the middle. Germline CDR1 and CDR2: SEHNR and FQNEAQ (reference sequence). This CDR3 has 16 amino acids.

The V and J genes are TRBV19 and TRBJ1-4, with D unclear. Germline V CDR1 and CDR2: LNHDA, SQIVND (reference sequence). The CDR3 has 12 amino acids. Between the trimmed V and J ends, which lost 9 bases and 11 bases, there was a span of 16 bases. CDR3 nucleotides: TGTGCCAGCGGGCCCTGGGTAGAGAAACTGTTTTTT. Translation gives CASGPWVEKLFF.

V and J are TRBV13 and TRBJ2-1; 8 bases are shared with TRBD2. J lost 0 bases, V lost 9 bases, and 13 bases had no gene match. CDR3 length: 17 residues. Germline loops: CDR1 PRHDT, CDR2 FYEKMQ (reference sequence). The CDR3 sequence is CARTQSSGFLSYNEQFF. For the CDR3, the DNA is TGTGCCAGGACCCAGTCTAGCGGGTTCCTCTCCTACAATGAGCAGTTCTTC.

The CDR3 protein is CASSQDLGTVNEKLFF. Here the CDR3 DNA reads TGTGCCAGCAGCCAAGATTTGGGAACGGTTAATGAAAAACTGTTTTTT. V is TRBV4-2 and J is TRBJ1-4; D uncertain. The CDR3 is 16 residues long. V was shortened by 0 bases and J by 4 bases, with 12 bases between the two germline ends. Germline V gives CDR1 LGHNA, CDR2 YNFKEQ.

The chain joins TRBV5-1 to TRBJ1-2; 8 bases match TRBD1. The length of the CDR3 is 14 residues. V dropped 0 bases and J dropped 8; count of bases not matched to a gene: 6. CDR1 is SGHRS, CDR2 YFSETQ, per germline. The CDR3 region has the DNA TGCGCCAGCAGCTTGGGAACAGGGGGGCGAGGCTACACCTTC. Its translation: CASSLGTGGRGYTF.